These 13 T cell receptor beta chains were all obtained from the same sample, sequenced in a study of CD8 T cells in ankylosing spondylitis. Study results and caveats: There was a TCR beta motif, made of roughly eight highly homologous variants, that appeared characteristic of ankylosing spondylitis blood.

Which antigens these TCRs recognize remains unknown. TCRdb re-analysed the 5' RACE reads in MiXCR, keeping a single row per CDR3 protein. This table holds 350,000 or so distinct CDR3 sequences, approximately 8% found once. The sequencing sample was made of blood, either unsorted or a sorted T cell fraction (not recorded which). These receptors originate from a male donor with ankylosing spondylitis.

In this sample, this clonotype turned up a few times. The rearrangement links TRBV4-1 to TRBJ1-5, with D unclear. The germline V gene encodes CDR1 MGHRA and CDR2 YSYEKL. The length of the CDR3 is 13 residues. V dropped 5 bases and J dropped 5 bases, with 10 bases sitting between them. The CDR3 protein is CASSSQPDQPQHF. The CDR3 nucleotides are TGCGCCAGCAGCTCTCAGCCAGATCAGCCCCAGCATTTT.

This clonotype was seen a handful of times. This chain uses TRBV20-1 with TRBJ2-7, with TRBD1 as a possible D gene (7 bases). Germline CDR1 and CDR2: DFQATT and SNEGSKA (reference sequence). V was cut by 5 bases and J by 4 bases, with 15 bases left in between. The CDR3 consists of 13 residues. CDR3 in amino acids: CSAGGPGGYEQYF. The CDR3 DNA reads as TGCAGTGCTGGGGGGCCAGGGGGGTACGAGCAGTACTTC.

In its sample, this clonotype was seen a few times. The chain recombines TRBV29-1 with TRBJ2-1; 10 positions agree with TRBD2. The CDR3 runs 14 residues. CDR1 and CDR2 from the germline V gene are SQVTM and ANQGSEA. V shed 5 bases, J shed 3 bases, and the junction held 4 bases outside the gene matches. This CDR3 reads CSVSRTSGYNEQFF. DNA for the CDR3: TGCAGCGTTAGTCGGACTAGCGGCTACAATGAGCAGTTCTTC.

In its sample, this clonotype was seen a few times. The chain couples TRBV14 to TRBJ2-7; 9 bases match TRBD2. V lost 0 bases, J lost 1 base, and 1 base stayed unmatched. Germline CDR1 SGHDN, CDR2 FVKESK. The CDR3 consists of 15 residues. The CDR3: CASSQELAGSYEQYF. The CDR3 nucleotides read TGTGCCAGCAGCCAAGAGCTAGCGGGATCCTACGAGCAGTACTTC.

This clonotype was seen a handful of times. The rearrangement uses TRBV20-1 and TRBJ1-2; D call uncertain. The CDR3 contains 12 residues. V lost 3 bases and J 6 bases, leaving 11 bases between the germline ends. CDR1 is DFQATT and CDR2 is SNEGSKA in the germline V gene (reference sequence). The CDR3: CSASNSIDGYTF. The CDR3 DNA is TGCAGTGCTAGCAACAGTATAGATGGCTACACCTTC.

The V and J genes are TRBV25-1 and TRBJ1-1, with TRBD1 matching over 9 bases. Germline CDR1 reads MGHDK; CDR2 reads SYGVNS. This CDR3 spans 18 amino acids. Trimming took 5 bases from V and 1 from J; bases not matched to a gene: 14. CDR3 protein: CASSSLRGQGFGNTEAFF. CDR3 nucleotides: TGTGCCAGCAGTTCCTTAAGGGGACAGGGATTTGGGAACACTGAAGCTTTCTTT.

This clonotype was observed a few times. At one boundary the junction diverges from the germline segment, which might be a read error. V usage is TRBV6-1 and J usage is TRBJ2-2; no reliable D call. Germline-derived CDR1 and CDR2 are MNHNS and SASEGT. There are 14 residues in the CDR3. The CDR3 spells CASREGANTGELFF. The CDR3 DNA reads TGTGCCAGCAGGGAAGGCGCGAACACCGGGGAGCTGTTTTTT.

This clonotype has more than one count but fewer than ten. This chain uses TRBV5-1 with TRBJ2-7; 12 positions agree with TRBD2. The CDR3 is made up of 16 amino acids. From germline, CDR1 is SGHRS and CDR2 YFSETQ. V lost 1 base to trimming and J lost 2 bases; unmatched junction nucleotides: 4. CDR3 bases: TGCGCCAGCAGCTTGATTCTAGCGGGAGGGGCCTACGAGCAGTACTTC. Protein sequence: CASSLILAGGAYEQYF.

This clonotype has ten or more counts. The CDR3: CASSDNPTEGSRETQYF. For the CDR3, the DNA is TGCGCCAGCAGCGACAACCCTACTGAGGGTAGCCGAGAGACCCAGTACTTC. The chain couples TRBV5-1 to TRBJ2-5, with D perhaps TRBD2 (5 bases). Trimming took off 4 bases at V and 4 bases at J, with 23 bases between the two ends. This CDR3 comprises 17 residues. Germline CDR1 and CDR2: SGHRS and YFSETQ.

The V and J genes are TRBV2 and TRBJ1-2; a possible D gene is TRBD1 (6 bases). V gave up 2 bases and J gave up 7 bases, with 14 bases separating them. CDR3 size: 14 residues. CDR1 is SNHLY, CDR2 FYNNEI, per germline. The CDR3 sequence is CASSELIQGGGYTF. The CDR3 bases are TGTGCCAGCAGTGAACTTATACAGGGTGGTGGCTACACCTTC.

This clonotype was recorded at least ten times. Here the CDR3 DNA reads TGTGCCAGCAGCCCAAGCAGGACAGGAGCCTACGAGCAGTACTTC. The encoded protein is CASSPSRTGAYEQYF. This chain joins TRBV12-3 or TRBV12-4 and TRBJ2-7, with 7 bases fitting TRBD1. The CDR3 is made up of 15 amino acids. V lost 6 bases, J lost 2 bases, and 10 bases stayed unmatched.

This clonotype was observed a handful of times. The chain recombines TRBV5-1 with TRBJ2-3; D tentatively reads TRBD1 or TRBD2 (6 bases each). CDR1 is SGHRS, CDR2 YFSETQ, per germline. The V end was cut by 7 bases, the J end by 1 base, with 19 bases between. This CDR3 is 16 amino acids long. CDR3 sequence reads: CASSNWGAPGTDTQYF. In DNA, the CDR3 is TGCGCCAGCTCAAACTGGGGGGCCCCTGGCACAGATACGCAGTATTTT.

A few counts support this clonotype. V and J are TRBV20-1 and TRBJ2-5; D is unclear. From germline, CDR1 is DFQATT and CDR2 SNEGSKA (reference sequence). This CDR3 is built from 14 residues. The V end lost 2 bases, the J end lost 2 bases, and 12 bases lay between the germline ends. In DNA form, the CDR3 reads TGCAGTGCTAGAAGCCTGTCTGCACAAGAGACCCAGTACTTC. Its protein is CSARSLSAQETQYF.